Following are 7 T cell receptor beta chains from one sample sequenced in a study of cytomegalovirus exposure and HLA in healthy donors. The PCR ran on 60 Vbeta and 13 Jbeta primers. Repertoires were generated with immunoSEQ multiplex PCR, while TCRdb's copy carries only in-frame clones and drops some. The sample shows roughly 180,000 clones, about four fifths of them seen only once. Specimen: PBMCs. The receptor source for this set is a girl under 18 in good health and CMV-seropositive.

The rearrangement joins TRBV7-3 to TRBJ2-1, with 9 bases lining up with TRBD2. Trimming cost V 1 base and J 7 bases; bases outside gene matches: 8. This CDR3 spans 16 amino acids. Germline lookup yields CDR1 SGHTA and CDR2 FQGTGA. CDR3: CASSLNPGRGGNEQFF. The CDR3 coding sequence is TGTGCCAGCAGCTTAAATCCAGGGCGGGGGGGGAATGAGCAGTTCTTC.

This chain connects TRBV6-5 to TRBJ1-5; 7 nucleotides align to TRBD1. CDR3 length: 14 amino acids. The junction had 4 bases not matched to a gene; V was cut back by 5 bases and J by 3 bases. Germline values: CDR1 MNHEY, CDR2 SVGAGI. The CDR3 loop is CASSRQGNNQPQHF. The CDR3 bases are TGTGCCAGCAGTAGACAGGGAAACAATCAGCCCCAGCATTTT.

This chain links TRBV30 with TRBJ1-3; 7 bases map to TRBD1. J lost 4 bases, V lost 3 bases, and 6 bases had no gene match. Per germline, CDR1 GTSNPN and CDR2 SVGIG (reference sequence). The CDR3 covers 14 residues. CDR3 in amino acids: CAWREQGRGNTIYF. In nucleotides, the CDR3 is TGTGCCTGGAGGGAACAGGGGCGCGGAAACACCATATATTTT.

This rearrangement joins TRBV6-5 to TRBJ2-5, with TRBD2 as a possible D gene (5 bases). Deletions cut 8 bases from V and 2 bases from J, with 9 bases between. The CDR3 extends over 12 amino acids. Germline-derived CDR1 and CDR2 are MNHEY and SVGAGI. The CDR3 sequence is CASLDWQETQYF. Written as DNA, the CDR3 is TGTGCCAGCTTGGACTGGCAAGAGACCCAGTACTTC.

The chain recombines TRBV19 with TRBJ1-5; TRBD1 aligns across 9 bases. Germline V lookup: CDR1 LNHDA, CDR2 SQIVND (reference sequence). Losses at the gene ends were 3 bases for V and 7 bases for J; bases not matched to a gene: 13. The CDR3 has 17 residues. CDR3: CASSMPYPGTGYQPQHF. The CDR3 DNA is TGTGCCAGTAGTATGCCATATCCCGGGACAGGGTACCAGCCCCAGCATTTT.

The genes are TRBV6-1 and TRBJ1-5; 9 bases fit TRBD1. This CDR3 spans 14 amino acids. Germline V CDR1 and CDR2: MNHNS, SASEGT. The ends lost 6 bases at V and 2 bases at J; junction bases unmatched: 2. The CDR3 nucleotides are TGTGCCAGCAGCTGGACAGGGGGCAATCAGCCCCAGCATTTT. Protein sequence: CASSWTGGNQPQHF.

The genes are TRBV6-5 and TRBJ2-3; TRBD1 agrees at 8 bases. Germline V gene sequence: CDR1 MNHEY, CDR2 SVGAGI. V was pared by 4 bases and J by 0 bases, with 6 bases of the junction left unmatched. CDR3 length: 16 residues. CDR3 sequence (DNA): TGTGCCAGCAGTTTCGACAGGGGTCGGAGCACAGATACGCAGTATTTT. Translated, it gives CASSFDRGRSTDTQYF.